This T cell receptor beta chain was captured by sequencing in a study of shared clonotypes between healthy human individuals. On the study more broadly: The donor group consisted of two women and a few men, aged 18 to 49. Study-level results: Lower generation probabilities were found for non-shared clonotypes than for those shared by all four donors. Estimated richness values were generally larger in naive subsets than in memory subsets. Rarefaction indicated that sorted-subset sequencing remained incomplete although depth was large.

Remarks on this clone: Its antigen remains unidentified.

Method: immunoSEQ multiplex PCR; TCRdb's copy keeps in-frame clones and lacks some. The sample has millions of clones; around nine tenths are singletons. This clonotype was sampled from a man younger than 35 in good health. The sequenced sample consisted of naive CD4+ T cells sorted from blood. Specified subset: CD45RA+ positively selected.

This CDR3 is CASSVELGATYEQYF. Written as DNA, the CDR3 is TGTGCCAGCAGTGTTGAATTAGGGGCAACCTACGAGCAGTACTTC. V usage is TRBV6-4 and J usage is TRBJ2-7; tentative D call: TRBD1 (5 bases). The CDR3 covers 15 residues. CDR1 is MRHNA and CDR2 is SNTAGT in the germline V gene. Trimming removed 4 bases from V and 2 bases from J, with 15 bases in between.